This T cell receptor (beta chain) was sequenced for a study of identical twins. Whole-study results and caveats: Cord blood beta clonotypes present at high abundance carried fewer insertions; no such pattern appeared in memory repertoires. Modelling approaches yielded underestimates of out-of-frame TCR alpha sharing between monozygotic twins. Twin pairs' shared out-of-frame alpha sequences were enriched in low generation probability.

The germline V gene encodes CDR1 SGHKS and CDR2 YYEKEE (reference sequence). This CDR3 has 14 residues. Trimming pared 4 bases from V and 1 base from J, leaving 11 bases between. Notes on this clonotype: Antigen unknown.

A universal primer site arose from template switching, and cDNA bore unique molecular identifiers. TCRdb called the 5' RACE reads again in MiXCR, with one record for every CDR3 protein. The sample yields roughly 350,000 distinct CDR3 sequences, 8.5% to 10% seen once. The sequencing sample was made of naive T cells sorted from blood. This TCR was recovered from a woman between 50 and 59 years old in good health. V usage is TRBV5-5 and J usage is TRBJ2-5, with a possible D match to TRBD2 (6 bases). The CDR3 spells CASSRPGLQETQYF. The CDR3 DNA sequence: TGTGCCAGCAGCCGCCCGGGACTCCAAGAGACCCAGTACTTC.